This TCR beta chain derives from a study of CD8+ T cells in alopecia areata. Whole-study context: Oral tofacitinib (5 to 10 mg twice daily) was administered to treated patients. The drug, tofacitinib, lasted 6 to 18 months, followed by 6 months off drug.

cDNA reverse transcribed from extracted RNA served as the sequencing template. Libraries were prepared by immunoSEQ multiplex PCR; TCRdb keeps only in-frame clonotypes and omits some of them. This table holds around 270,000 clones, more than 45% found once. On this clone itself: Its antigen is undetermined.

Study-level findings and limits: Scalp sequencing also captures normal skin's resident alphabeta T cells. Tofacitinib yielded significantly lower scalp clonality and fewer expanded CD8+ clones among the top 100.

Germline V CDR1 and CDR2: GTSNPN, SVGIG (reference sequence). V gave up 3 bases and J gave up 4 bases; unmatched junction bases: 13. This CDR3 is 16 amino acids long. Treatment meaning: oral pan-JAK inhibitor, 5-10 mg twice daily. The sequence was collected from a human donor with alopecia areata. The sequences come from CD4+ T cells sorted from blood, collected at week 24, from a patient treated with tofacitinib. The chain uses TRBV30 and TRBJ1-2; 8 bases fit TRBD1. CDR3 in amino acids: CAWSLTGTGFGYGYTF. CDR3 coding DNA: TGTGCCTGGAGCCTCACCGGGACAGGATTCGGCTATGGCTACACCTTC.